Listed below are T cell receptor beta chains from one sample, sequenced in a study of T-cell memory formation after mild COVID-19. TCRdb re-called the 5' RACE reads through MiXCR, storing one row per CDR3 protein. Of about 100,000 distinct CDR3 sequences in the sample, around 14% were seen once. The specimen was PBMCs or a T cell subset sorted from them (not recorded which). These receptors came from a man younger than 30 who had mild COVID-19 (a few samples of this study predate the infection). Cell type and time point are not known. CDR3s include the opening cysteine and the closing phenylalanine or tryptophan. A D gene is named only where the DNA matches it firmly. Clone size is not always given. Where it is, it says once, few, many or a class for expanded clones.

size: .
J: TRBJ2-7
D: TRBD1
V: TRBV29-1
CDR3: CSVEEKRTGGSYEQYF
DNA: TGCAGCGTTGAAGAAAAGAGGACAGGGGGCTCCTACGAGCAGTACTTC

size: .
J: TRBJ2-7
D: .
V: TRBV5-5
CDR3: CASSLEVLAPYEQYF
DNA: TGTGCCAGCAGCTTGGAGGTTTTAGCTCCCTACGAGCAGTACTTC

size: few
J: TRBJ2-5
D: TRBD2
V: TRBV20-1
CDR3: CSASSGLAGDIKQETQYF
DNA: TGCAGTGCTTCGTCGGGACTAGCGGGGGACATAAAACAAGAGACCCAGTACTTC

size: few
J: TRBJ2-2
D: .
V: TRBV29-1
CDR3: CSVEEGNTGELFF
DNA: TGCAGCGTTGAAGAGGGGAACACCGGGGAGCTGTTTTTT

size: .
J: TRBJ2-7
D: .
V: TRBV4-3
CDR3: CASSHGQGGTYEQYF
DNA: TGCGCCAGCAGCCACGGGCAGGGGGGGACCTACGAGCAGTACTTC

size: few
J: TRBJ1-1
D: TRBD1
V: TRBV4-3
CDR3: CASSQGGQENTEAFF
DNA: TGCGCCAGCAGCCAAGGAGGACAGGAGAACACTGAAGCTTTCTTT

size: many
J: TRBJ1-2
D: .
V: TRBV12-3/TRBV12-4
CDR3: CASSLGGAHYGYTF
DNA: TGTGCCAGCAGTTTGGGAGGGGCGCATTATGGCTACACCTTC

size: .
J: TRBJ1-5
D: .
V: TRBV13
CDR3: CASSPWGQPQHF
DNA: TGTGCCAGCAGTCCTTGGGGACAGCCCCAGCATTTT

size: .
J: TRBJ1-2
D: TRBD1
V: TRBV19
CDR3: CASIQGEFYGYTF
DNA: TGTGCCAGTATACAGGGGGAATTCTATGGCTACACCTTC

size: .
J: TRBJ1-5
D: .
V: TRBV5-5
CDR3: CASSLGWGQPQHF
DNA: TGTGCCAGCAGCTTGGGTTGGGGACAGCCCCAGCATTTT

size: .
J: TRBJ1-1
D: TRBD1
V: TRBV7-6
CDR3: CASSWDRGRNMNTEAFF
DNA: TGTGCCAGCAGCTGGGACAGGGGGAGAAACATGAACACTGAAGCTTTCTTT

size: many
J: TRBJ2-6
D: .
V: TRBV25-1
CDR3: CASSGAGANVLTF
DNA: TGTGCCAGCAGTGGGGCCGGGGCCAACGTCCTGACTTTC

size: .
J: TRBJ2-7
D: .
V: TRBV3-1
CDR3: CASSPHLAPYEQYF
DNA: TGTGCCAGCAGCCCCCACCTGGCCCCCTACGAGCAGTACTTC

size: .
J: TRBJ2-3
D: TRBD2
V: TRBV6-5
CDR3: CASSPAGLAYSTDTQYF
DNA: TGTGCCAGCAGTCCCGCCGGACTAGCGTATAGCACAGATACGCAGTATTTT

size: few
J: TRBJ2-1
D: .
V: TRBV2
CDR3: CASASGSYSYNEQFF
DNA: TGTGCCAGCGCTAGTGGCAGTTACTCCTACAATGAGCAGTTCTTC

size: .
J: TRBJ2-2
D: TRBD2
V: TRBV5-1
CDR3: CASSLRLAGSNTGELFF
DNA: TGCGCCAGCAGCTTGCGACTAGCGGGGTCGAACACCGGGGAGCTGTTTTTT

size: few
J: TRBJ1-6
D: .
V: TRBV20-1
CDR3: CSAREGGGDSPLHF
DNA: TGCAGTGCTAGAGAAGGGGGGGGGGATTCACCCCTCCACTTT

size: .
J: TRBJ2-5
D: TRBD1
V: TRBV6-5
CDR3: CASSPSWTGQETQYF
DNA: TGTGCCAGCAGTCCATCTTGGACAGGCCAAGAGACCCAGTACTTC

size: few
J: TRBJ1-1
D: .
V: TRBV4-1
CDR3: CASSQDRQGAALNTEAFF
DNA: TGCGCCAGCAGCCAAGATCGCCAGGGTGCCGCCCTGAACACTGAAGCTTTCTTT

size: few
J: TRBJ2-1
D: TRBD1
V: TRBV20-1
CDR3: CSAGRSDRDREEIGPYNEQFF
DNA: TGCAGTGCTGGGCGATCGGACAGGGACCGTGAAGAGATAGGCCCCTACAATGAGCAGTTCTTC

size: .
J: TRBJ2-1
D: TRBD2
V: TRBV5-1
CDR3: CASSSGLGGSYNEQFF
DNA: TGCGCCAGCAGCTCCGGACTGGGAGGGAGCTACAATGAGCAGTTCTTC

size: .
J: TRBJ2-2
D: .
V: TRBV29-1
CDR3: CSAPGDSNTGELFF
DNA: TGCAGCGCTCCTGGGGACTCGAACACCGGGGAGCTGTTTTTT

size: few
J: TRBJ2-2
D: TRBD2
V: TRBV29-1
CDR3: CSVVLANTGELFF
DNA: TGCAGCGTTGTACTAGCGAATACCGGGGAGCTGTTTTTT

size: few
J: TRBJ2-1
D: TRBD1
V: TRBV11-2
CDR3: CASSAGTGYYNEQFF
DNA: TGTGCCAGCAGCGCGGGGACAGGGTACTACAATGAGCAGTTCTTC

size: .
J: TRBJ1-1
D: .
V: TRBV7-5
CDR3: CISVPEASRTGLDTEAFF
DNA: .

size: few
J: TRBJ2-7
D: .
V: TRBV19
CDR3: CASRPRQGAYEQYF
DNA: TGTGCCAGTAGGCCGCGGCAGGGAGCCTACGAGCAGTACTTC

size: .
J: TRBJ1-1
D: .
V: TRBV5-1
CDR3: CASSEKQGLNTEAFF
DNA: TGCGCCAGCTCCGAGAAACAGGGACTGAACACTGAAGCTTTCTTT